The 21 T cell receptor beta chains in this list originate from one sample, sequenced in a study of Ad26.COV2.S vaccination and SARS-CoV-2 variants. Clones were read by immunoSEQ multiplex PCR, and TCRdb kept only the in-frame ones, dropping some. The data contain over 450,000 clones, 89% of them singletons. Regarding treatment: some 20 received Ad26.COV2.S at low or high dose, single or two shots; five or six received placebo; per-sample allocation not given. Following the first vaccine or placebo injection, samples were taken on day 63. Sequenced here: peripheral blood, sampled in a trial of Ad26.COV2.S vaccine versus placebo. These receptors were taken from a person between 18 and 65 years old who received the Ad26.COV2.S COVID-19 vaccine or a placebo.

V and J are TRBV5-1 and TRBJ2-1; no definite D call. The germline gives CDR1 SGHRS, CDR2 YFSETQ. The CDR3 is 11 residues long. Trimming took 4 bases from V and 8 from J, leaving 7 bases between them. The CDR3 protein is CASSNSHEQFF. CDR3 in DNA: TGCGCCAGCAGCAATAGCCATGAGCAGTTCTTC.

The count of this clone is one. The gene calls are TRBV11-2 and TRBJ2-7; tentatively, D is TRBD1 (6 bases). The CDR3 totals 13 residues. Germline CDR1 and CDR2: SGHAT and FQNNGV. The ends were cut back, 3 bases at V and 3 bases at J, with 9 bases in the middle. The CDR3 sequence is CASSLGRGYEQYF. CDR3 sequence (DNA): TGTGCCAGCAGCTTGGGCAGGGGCTACGAGCAGTACTTC.

The chain couples TRBV7-9 to TRBJ2-5; perhaps TRBD1 as D (7 bases). This CDR3 region has 14 residues. The germline V and J ends were trimmed by 5 bases and 3 bases, with 13 bases remaining between them. CDR1 is SEHNR, CDR2 FQNEAQ, per germline (reference sequence). Written as DNA, the CDR3 is TGTGCCAGCAGCCCGCGGGACAGCGAAGAGACCCAGTACTTC. It translates to CASSPRDSEETQYF.

The chain links TRBV20-1 to TRBJ1-1; D gene ambiguous. Germline assignment: CDR1 DFQATT and CDR2 SNEGSKA (reference sequence). Trimming took 7 bases from V and 8 from J, leaving 11 bases between them. The CDR3 extends over 10 amino acids. CDR3 region: CSVGSREAFF. DNA for the CDR3: TGCAGTGTGGGTTCCCGCGAAGCTTTCTTT.

The J gene is TRBJ2-7, the V gene TRBV7-9, with TRBD1 identical over 8 bases. Germline loops: CDR1 SEHNR, CDR2 FQNEAQ (reference sequence). This CDR3 has 16 amino acids. The trim removed 1 base at V and 2 bases at J, leaving 7 bases unmatched. The CDR3 reads CASSLGGRTGTYEQYF. CDR3 coding DNA: TGTGCCAGCAGCTTAGGGGGGCGGACAGGGACCTACGAGCAGTACTTC. The whole variable domain, remainder taken from reference TRBV7-9 and TRBJ2-7, is DTGVSQNPRHKITKRGQNVTFRCDPISEHNRLYWYRQTLGQGPEFLTYFQNEAQLEKSRLLSDRFSAERPKGSFSTLEIQRTEQGDSAMYLCASSLGGRTGTYEQYFGPGTRLTVT.

The rearrangement joins TRBV28 to TRBJ1-1; D call uncertain. The CDR3 runs 11 residues. Trimming pared 5 bases from V and 8 bases from J, leaving 9 bases between. Per the germline V gene, CDR1 is MDHEN and CDR2 is SYDVKM. CDR3 nucleotides: TGTGCCAGCAGTCTAAGCAGGGAAGCTTTCTTT. Residues: CASSLSREAFF.

The chain links TRBV6-5 to TRBJ1-2, with 7 nucleotides matching TRBD1. The CDR3 has 14 amino acids. Per the germline V gene, CDR1 is MNHEY and CDR2 is SVGAGI. Trimming took 2 bases from V and 5 from J; bases not matched to a gene: 5. CDR3 sequence: CASSYEGAGYGYTF. In nucleotides, the CDR3 is TGTGCCAGCAGTTACGAGGGGGCAGGGTATGGCTACACCTTC.

The rearrangement uses TRBV10-1 and TRBJ2-3; D is possibly TRBD2 (5 bases). The CDR3 spans 14 residues. The V end lost 4 bases, the J end lost 2 bases, and 10 bases lay between the germline ends. CDR1 is WNHNN, CDR2 SYGVQD, per germline (reference sequence). CDR3: CASSAAEDTDTQYF. The CDR3, as DNA: TGCGCCAGCAGTGCGGCGGAGGACACAGATACGCAGTATTTT.

The chain is built from TRBV6-6 and TRBJ2-1, with 13 bases matching TRBD2. With V trimmed by 4 bases and J by 3 bases, 3 bases remained unmatched. The V gene's germline CDR1 is MNHNY and CDR2 SVGAGI (reference sequence). The CDR3 loop spans 16 amino acids. The CDR3 reads CASSSGTSGNYNEQFF. Here the CDR3 DNA reads TGTGCCAGCAGTTCGGGGACTAGCGGGAACTACAATGAGCAGTTCTTC.

The chain couples TRBV7-2 to TRBJ1-6, with D perhaps matching TRBD1 (5 bases). Trimming took 5 bases from V and 3 from J, leaving 14 bases between them. Germline CDR1 is SGHTA and CDR2 is FQGNSA. The CDR3 loop spans 16 amino acids. CDR3 residues: CASSLGGFGYNSPLHF. The DNA for the CDR3 is TGTGCCAGCAGCCTTGGGGGTTTTGGCTATAATTCACCCCTCCACTTT.

The chain couples TRBV7-9 to TRBJ2-7, with 8 bases fitting TRBD1. Germline V CDR1 and CDR2: SEHNR, FQNEAQ (reference sequence). The trim removed 5 bases at V and 0 bases at J, leaving 6 bases unmatched. The CDR3 is made up of 15 amino acids. The DNA for the CDR3 is TGTGCCAGCAGCACCTGGGGGACAGGCTCCTACGAGCAGTACTTC. Its protein product is CASSTWGTGSYEQYF.

The V call is TRBV18, the J call TRBJ1-2; a weak D match, TRBD1 (5 bases). Trimming shortened V by 6 bases and J by 0 bases, and 20 bases separated the two germline ends. The germline V gene encodes CDR1 KGHSH and CDR2 LQKENI. The CDR3 spans 17 residues. CDR3 loop: CASSPDGSHRPNYGYTF. For the CDR3, the DNA is TGTGCCAGCTCCCCGGATGGGTCACACAGGCCTAACTATGGCTACACCTTC. Based on the CDR3 plus reference TRBV18 and TRBJ1-2, the full variable domain is NAGVMQNPRHLVRRRGQEARLRCSPMKGHSHVYWYRQLPEEGLKFMVYLQKENIIDESGMPKERFSAEFPKEGPSILRIQQVVRGDSAAYFCASSPDGSHRPNYGYTFGSGTRLTVV.

The chain carries TRBV5-1 and TRBJ1-5; D uncertain. Germline V lookup: CDR1 SGHRS, CDR2 YFSETQ. This CDR3 is 13 amino acids long. V lost 2 bases to trimming and J lost 5 bases, with 8 bases between them. CDR3 coding DNA: TGCGCCAGCAGCTTCGAACCTGATCAGCCCCAGCATTTT. This codes for CASSFEPDQPQHF. The complete variable domain, with remaining parts taken from reference TRBV5-1 and TRBJ1-5, reads KAGVTQTPRYLIKTRGQQVTLSCSPISGHRSVSWYQQTPGQGLQFLFEYFSETQRNKGNFPGRFSGRQFSNSRSEMNVSTLELGDSALYLCASSFEPDQPQHFGDGTRLSIL.

This chain connects TRBV3-1 (or the pseudogene TRBV3-2) to TRBJ2-2; D unresolved. The V gene's germline CDR1 is LGHDT and CDR2 YNNKEL (reference sequence). The CDR3 is 17 residues long. Trimming shortened V by 0 bases and J by 0 bases, and 11 bases separated the two germline ends. DNA for the CDR3: TGTGCCAGCAGCCAAGACAGGCGCAGAGCGAACACCGGGGAGCTGTTTTTT. Protein: CASSQDRRRANTGELFF.

With regard to this clone: The sample carries other DNA sequences with the same CDR3. This rearrangement joins TRBV20-1 to TRBJ2-1; no reliable D call. V lost 6 bases and J 0 bases, leaving 3 bases between the germline ends. Germline V gives CDR1 DFQATT, CDR2 SNEGSKA (reference sequence). The CDR3 loop spans 11 amino acids. CDR3 in amino acids: CSAVSYNEQFF. In DNA, the CDR3 is TGCAGTGCCGTCTCCTACAATGAGCAGTTCTTC.

J is TRBJ2-7 and V is TRBV25-1; D is uncertain. Per germline, CDR1 MGHDK and CDR2 SYGVNS. There are 14 residues in the CDR3. V was pared by 0 bases and J by 0 bases, with 6 bases between. The CDR3 DNA follows: TGTGCCAGCAGTGAATACCCAGGCTCCTACGAGCAGTACTTC. Translation gives CASSEYPGSYEQYF.

This chain joins TRBV7-9 and TRBJ2-1; D is undetermined. CDR3 length: 14 residues. Germline V gene sequence: CDR1 SEHNR, CDR2 FQNEAQ (reference sequence). V lost 3 bases and J 7 bases, leaving 13 bases between the germline ends. CDR3 DNA: TGTGCCAGCAGCTTCGGTGGTAGCATAAATGAGCAGTTCTTC. Its protein is CASSFGGSINEQFF.

This chain uses TRBV2 with TRBJ1-6, with 10 bases that match TRBD1. The junction had 4 bases not matched to a gene; V was cut back by 5 bases and J by 9 bases. The CDR3 runs to 14 residues. Germline CDR1 and CDR2: SNHLY and FYNNEI. The CDR3 nucleotides are TGTGCCAGCAGTCGGGACAGGGGTTCTTCACCCCTCCACTTT. Its protein is CASSRDRGSSPLHF.

V usage is TRBV6-1 and J usage is TRBJ1-2; D is ambiguous. The CDR3 runs 14 residues. The ends were cut back, 0 bases at V and 5 bases at J, with 10 bases in the middle. Germline CDR1 MNHNS, CDR2 SASEGT. The chain's CDR3 is CASSEALPLYGYTF. Here the CDR3 DNA reads TGTGCCAGCAGTGAAGCGCTTCCCCTATATGGCTACACCTTC.

The rearrangement joins TRBV11-2 to TRBJ1-1; 7 nucleotides match TRBD1. Germline V gene sequence: CDR1 SGHAT, CDR2 FQNNGV. V lost 10 bases to trimming and J lost 2 bases; unmatched junction nucleotides: 10. This CDR3 is 14 amino acids long. The CDR3 region is CATERGQPNTEAFF. The CDR3 DNA reads TGTGCCACAGAGCGGGGACAGCCTAACACTGAAGCTTTCTTT.

This chain connects TRBV15 to TRBJ2-7; TRBD2 matches at 9 bases. J lost 3 bases, V lost 5 bases, and 8 bases had no gene match. Germline CDR1 and CDR2: LNHNV and YYDKDF (reference sequence). CDR3 length: 15 residues. The CDR3 DNA sequence: TGTGCCACCAGCTCCTCGAGCGGGAGGAACTACGAGCAGTACTTC. This gives the protein CATSSSSGRNYEQYF. Filled out from reference TRBV15 and TRBJ2-7, the complete variable domain reads DAMVIQNPRYQVTQFGKPVTLSCSQTLNHNVMYWYQQKSSQAPKLLFHYYDKDFNNEADTPDNFQSRRPNTSFCFLDIRSPGLGDTAMYLCATSSSSGRNYEQYFGPGTRLTVT.